Listed here are 8 T cell receptor beta chains from one sample, sequenced in a study of T cells after yellow fever vaccination (dated by TCRdb to between 2018 and 2021). According to the study, the label for this sample's treatment or condition signals: live attenuated yellow fever vaccine strain. Library preparation used 5' RACE. Data came from an Illumina NovaSeq 6000. TCRdb trimmed the raw reads at Q25, called clones with MiXCR and kept productive beta chains. When rows share a CDR3 protein, they turn into one entry using the most common DNA and genes. A total of around 310,000 distinct CDR3 sequences appear in this sample, over 3.5% of them only once. The leading ten clones occupy roughly a fifth of the sample. This sample comprised PBMCs, obtained 15 days after the yellow fever booster vaccination. These receptors were obtained from a man aged 18 to 29 who received the YFV17D yellow fever vaccine.

Comment on this clonotype: At one of its ends the junction is not consistent with the germline gene, which may arise from a read error. The rearrangement uses TRBV7-2 and TRBJ2-5; D might be TRBD2 (6 bases). The CDR3 consists of 11 residues. Germline-derived CDR1 and CDR2 are SGHTA and FQGNSA. Here the CDR3 DNA reads TGTGCCAGCAGCCAAGGCGGGACCGAGTACTTC. It encodes CASSQGGTEYF. Supplemented by reference TRBV7-2 and TRBJ2-5, the full variable domain reads GAGVSQSPSNKVTEKGKDVELRCDPISGHTALYWYRQSLGQGLEFLIYFQGNSAPDKSGLPSDRFSAERTGGSVSTLTIQRTQQEDSAVYLCASSQGGTEYFGPGTRLLVL.

The V call is TRBV4-3, the J call TRBJ1-1; D is perhaps TRBD1 (6 bases). V lost 1 base and J lost 4, with 16 bases in between. CDR3 size: 16 residues. Germline assignment: CDR1 LGHNA and CDR2 YSLEER. In nucleotides, the CDR3 is TGCGCCAGCAGCCAAGGAAACACAGGGTCGGGCACTGAAGCTTTCTTT. This encodes CASSQGNTGSGTEAFF.

This chain uses TRBV28 with TRBJ1-1; D is unclear. This CDR3 is built from 12 residues. Germline CDR1 is MDHEN and CDR2 is SYDVKM. Between the trimmed V and J ends, which lost 3 bases and 11 bases, there was a span of 13 bases. The CDR3 reads CASSLSVVAAFF. DNA of the CDR3: TGTGCCAGCAGTTTGTCCGTGGTTGCGGCTTTCTTT.

This clonotype was seen at least ten times. The CDR3 is CASSYREISQVFSLQYF. In DNA form, the CDR3 reads TGTGCCAGCAGTTACCGGGAAATCTCACAGGTGTTTTCTTTGCAGTACTTC. This chain links TRBV6-2 or TRBV6-3 with TRBJ2-7; D is possibly TRBD1 or TRBD2 (5 bases each). CDR3 length: 17 residues. Trimming took 2 bases from V and 9 from J, leaving 26 bases between them. CDR1 is MNHEY, CDR2 SVGEGT, per germline.

This clonotype has at least ten counts. The chain links TRBV7-9 to TRBJ2-7; D uncertain. The CDR3 covers 14 residues. V dropped 8 bases and J dropped 2 bases, with 16 bases sitting between them. Germline V gives CDR1 SEHNR, CDR2 FQNEAQ (reference sequence). The CDR3 sequence: CASGSAIPTYEQYV. CDR3 nucleotide sequence: TGTGCCAGCGGATCTGCCATTCCGACCTACGAGCAGTACGTC.

This clonotype was detected many times. The chain is built from TRBV29-1 and TRBJ2-2; 11 bases are a match to TRBD1. The CDR3 contains 13 residues. V was clipped by 6 bases and J by 5 bases; unmatched bases: 2. Germline lookup yields CDR1 SQVTM and CDR2 ANQGSEA. The chain's CDR3 is CSVGTGGTGELFF. The CDR3, as DNA: TGCAGCGTCGGGACAGGGGGTACCGGGGAGCTGTTTTTT.

J is TRBJ1-3 and V is TRBV20-1, with D possibly matching TRBD1 (6 bases). Deletions cut 6 bases from V and 7 bases from J, with 25 bases between. The CDR3 length is 16 residues. Germline V gene data show CDR1 as DFQATT and CDR2 as SNEGSKA (reference sequence). CDR3 loop: CSATSPRGARRNTIYF. The DNA for the CDR3 is TGCAGTGCCACCTCCCCTCGGGGGGCAAGGAGGAACACCATATATTTT.

The rearrangement joins TRBV5-1 to TRBJ2-1; TRBD2 matches at 11 bases. Per the germline V gene, CDR1 is SGHRS and CDR2 is YFSETQ. The CDR3 totals 16 residues. Trimming took 2 bases from V and 7 from J; bases not matched to a gene: 8. CDR3 amino acids: CASSFLSGGALNEQFF. The DNA for the CDR3 is TGCGCCAGCAGCTTCCTTAGCGGGGGGGCTTTAAATGAGCAGTTCTTC.